The 21 T cell receptor beta chains in this list originate from one sample, sequenced in a study of T-cell memory formation after mild COVID-19. TCRdb analysed the 5' RACE reads with MiXCR anew, one entry per CDR3 protein. Of 550,000 to 650,000 distinct CDR3 sequences in the sample, roughly 17% were seen once. The sample was PBMCs or a T cell subset sorted from them (not recorded which). Receptor source: an adult woman who had mild COVID-19 (a few samples of this study predate the infection). Cell type and time point are not known.

The V and J genes are TRBV27 and TRBJ2-3, with no clear D. CDR3 size: 16 residues. V lost 6 bases to trimming and J lost 3 bases, with 19 bases between them. CDR1 is MNHEY and CDR2 is SMNVEV in the germline V gene (reference sequence). The CDR3 coding sequence is TGTGCCAGCAGCCAGCTCAACCCCCTCCCGACAGATACGCAGTATTTT. It specifies CASSQLNPLPTDTQYF.

This chain uses TRBV20-1 with TRBJ2-7, with 13 bases that match TRBD2. V lost 3 bases and J lost 4; bases outside the gene matches: 9. This CDR3 comprises 16 residues. CDR1 is DFQATT and CDR2 is SNEGSKA in the germline V gene (reference sequence). The CDR3 reads CSARGGTSGILYEQYF. The CDR3 DNA sequence: TGCAGTGCTAGGGGTGGGACTAGCGGGATCCTATACGAGCAGTACTTC.

This rearrangement joins TRBV7-6 to TRBJ1-5; D is uncertain. The CDR3 contains 12 residues. Per the germline V gene, CDR1 is SGHVS and CDR2 is FNYEAQ. V was pared by 6 bases and J by 9 bases, with 12 bases between. This CDR3 is CASSQSRGPQHF. CDR3 coding DNA: TGTGCCAGCAGTCAATCCCGGGGGCCCCAGCATTTT.

This clonotype has a count of ten or more. The chain couples TRBV5-5 to TRBJ2-4, with 9 bases matching TRBD2. The J segment lost 0 bases and the V segment lost 4 bases, leaving 8 bases of the junction unmatched. The CDR3 covers 17 residues. The germline gives CDR1 SGHKS, CDR2 YYEKEE (reference sequence). This CDR3 reads CASSGGLADLAKNIQYF. DNA for the CDR3: TGTGCCAGCAGCGGGGGACTAGCAGACCTAGCCAAAAACATTCAGTACTTC.

V gene TRBV5-4 combines with J gene TRBJ2-1; 7 bases match TRBD1. In germline, CDR1 is SGHNT, CDR2 YYREEE (reference sequence). Unmatched junction bases numbered 5, after V lost 0 bases and J lost 5 bases. The CDR3 extends over 15 amino acids. CDR3 residues: CASSLVRGYDNEQFF. Here the CDR3 DNA reads TGTGCCAGCAGCTTGGTCAGGGGGTATGACAATGAGCAGTTCTTC.

This chain joins TRBV5-1 and TRBJ2-5, with D perhaps matching TRBD2 (6 bases). The CDR3 is made up of 15 amino acids. Trimming shortened V by 3 bases and J by 5 bases, and 17 bases separated the two germline ends. Looked up from germline, CDR1 is SGHRS and CDR2 is YFSETQ. CDR3 nucleotides: TGCGCCAGCAGCTCGGGGGACTCTCCGGGGGAGACCCAGTACTTC. Protein: CASSSGDSPGETQYF.

V usage is TRBV15 and J usage is TRBJ2-7; tentative D call: TRBD2 (7 bases). The CDR3 is made up of 15 amino acids. V was pared by 4 bases and J by 0 bases, with 13 bases between. Germline V gene lookup returns CDR1 LNHNV and CDR2 YYDKDF (reference sequence). The CDR3 loop is CATSTEGGSSYEQYF. Here the CDR3 DNA reads TGTGCCACCAGCACCGAGGGGGGGAGCTCCTACGAGCAGTACTTC.

This clonotype was seen a handful of times. The rearrangement uses TRBV15 and TRBJ1-6; the D is unclear. Germline V gene lookup returns CDR1 LNHNV and CDR2 YYDKDF (reference sequence). With 5 bases removed from V and 5 bases from J, the gap between germline ends came to 7 bases. CDR3 size: 13 residues. CDR3 region: CATSESNNSPLHF. CDR3 bases: TGTGCCACCAGCGAAAGCAATAATTCACCCCTCCACTTT.

There are a few counts of this clonotype. The chain recombines TRBV6-4 with TRBJ2-7; 10 nucleotides match TRBD2. Per germline, CDR1 MRHNA and CDR2 SNTAGT. The CDR3 sequence is 17 residues long. Trimming at V came to 7 bases and at J to 2 bases, leaving 14 bases not matched to a gene. The CDR3 bases are TGTGCCAGCATGGGGGGATTTAGCGGGAGGAGCACCTACGAGCAGTACTTC. Translating gives CASMGGFSGRSTYEQYF.

In this sample, this clonotype turned up a few times. This chain uses TRBV18 with TRBJ2-5; 8 nucleotides agree with TRBD1. The CDR3 loop spans 15 amino acids. Germline V lookup: CDR1 KGHSH, CDR2 LQKENI. Trimming at V came to 0 bases and at J to 5 bases, leaving 5 bases not matched to a gene. The CDR3 here is CASSPPRGRQETQYF. DNA for the CDR3: TGTGCCAGCTCACCACCCAGGGGGCGTCAGGAGACCCAGTACTTC.

This chain joins TRBV5-1 and TRBJ1-2; D call uncertain. CDR1 and CDR2 from the germline V gene are SGHRS and YFSETQ. CDR3 length: 14 residues. Trimming left V 4 bases short and J 3 bases short, with 13 bases between. The CDR3 protein is CASSPLGPYYGYTF. The CDR3 nucleotides read TGCGCCAGCAGCCCCCTAGGCCCCTACTATGGCTACACCTTC.

Only a few counts were recorded for this clonotype. This chain uses TRBV11-2 with TRBJ2-5; 7 nucleotides line up with TRBD1. This CDR3 is built from 15 residues. J lost 3 bases, V lost 0 bases, and 4 bases had no gene match. Germline V gives CDR1 SGHAT, CDR2 FQNNGV. CDR3 region: CASSLDPGQKETQYF. As DNA, the CDR3 is TGTGCCAGCAGCTTAGACCCGGGACAGAAAGAGACCCAGTACTTC.

The chain uses TRBV29-1 and TRBJ2-1; D is uncertain. The CDR3 length is 15 residues. Germline CDR1 SQVTM, CDR2 ANQGSEA. Trimming took off 4 bases at V and 0 bases at J, with 13 bases between the two ends. This CDR3 reads CSVGDVGSSYNEQFF. CDR3 DNA: TGCAGCGTTGGAGACGTTGGAAGCTCCTACAATGAGCAGTTCTTC.

This clonotype showed up many times. The chain carries TRBV7-2 and TRBJ1-2; TRBD1 matches 7 bases. CDR1 and CDR2 from the germline V gene are SGHTA and FQGNSA. This CDR3 has 17 residues. Trimming cost V 2 bases and J 2 bases; bases outside gene matches: 11. The CDR3 loop is CASSLSGPEGANYGYTF. DNA for the CDR3: TGTGCCAGCAGCTTATCCGGTCCCGAGGGGGCGAACTATGGCTACACCTTC.

The V call is TRBV19, the J call TRBJ2-5; 7 bases line up with TRBD2. J was trimmed by 5 bases and V by 5 bases; bases with no gene match: 5. The CDR3 is 13 amino acids. Germline CDR1 and CDR2: LNHDA and SQIVND (reference sequence). The CDR3 sequence is CASSSREAETQYF. The CDR3, as DNA: TGTGCCAGTAGTTCTCGGGAGGCGGAGACCCAGTACTTC.

This chain uses TRBV12-3 or TRBV12-4 with TRBJ1-1; 10 bases agree with TRBD1. V gave up 8 bases and J gave up 10 bases; unmatched junction bases: 10. CDR3 size: 13 residues. As DNA, the CDR3 is TGTGCCAGCGGACGACAGGGGGCGAGGGGAGCTTTCTTT. The encoded protein is CASGRQGARGAFF.

This clonotype was seen more than once but under ten times. The chain is built from TRBV2 and TRBJ1-6; D unresolved. The CDR3 length is 16 residues. Trimming took 4 bases from V and 0 from J, leaving 10 bases between them. Germline V gene lookup returns CDR1 SNHLY and CDR2 FYNNEI. The CDR3 reads CASSGYRFSYNSPLHF. The CDR3 DNA reads TGTGCCAGCAGTGGGTACCGTTTCTCCTATAATTCACCCCTCCACTTT.

This clonotype was seen at least ten times. V is TRBV29-1 and J is TRBJ1-1; a possible D gene is TRBD1 (5 bases). The CDR3 loop spans 13 amino acids. Germline lookup yields CDR1 SQVTM and CDR2 ANQGSEA. Trimming took off 3 bases at V and 4 bases at J, with 12 bases between the two ends. The CDR3 spells CSVEVGLGTEAFF. The CDR3 nucleotides read TGCAGCGTTGAGGTGGGACTGGGCACTGAAGCTTTCTTT.

This clonotype was observed a handful of times. V and J are TRBV4-1 and TRBJ2-2; TRBD1 is a possible D gene (5 bases). The CDR3 is made up of 17 amino acids. The V and J ends lost 0 bases and 7 bases respectively, with 18 bases between them. Germline-derived CDR1 and CDR2 are MGHRA and YSYEKL. In DNA, the CDR3 is TGCGCCAGCAGCCAAGATAGTTACACTTCAAGGGGCGGGGAGCTGTTTTTT. Its translation is CASSQDSYTSRGGELFF.

This chain links TRBV5-6 with TRBJ2-7, with 10 bases lining up with TRBD1. Trimming at V came to 4 bases and at J to 0 bases, leaving 4 bases not matched to a gene. The CDR3 is made up of 15 amino acids. Germline-derived CDR1 and CDR2 are SGHDT and YYEEEE. CDR3 protein: CASSHGQGDSYEQYF. The CDR3 bases are TGTGCCAGCAGCCATGGACAGGGGGACTCCTACGAGCAGTACTTC. The variable domain in full, with the rest retrieved from reference TRBV5-6 and TRBJ2-7, is DAGVTQSPTHLIKTRGQQVTLRCSPKSGHDTVSWYQQALGQGPQFIFQYYEEEERQRGNFPDRFSGHQFPNYSSELNVNALLLGDSALYLCASSHGQGDSYEQYFGPGTRLTVT.

This clonotype was observed many times. An end of the junction does not agree with germline; a read error may underlie this. This chain connects TRBV5-1 to TRBJ2-1; no reliable D call. Per germline, CDR1 SGHRS and CDR2 YFSETQ. The CDR3 has 13 amino acids. The CDR3 reads CASSLGTYNEQFF. The CDR3 bases are TGTGCCAGCAGCTTAGGGACCTACAATGAGCAGTTCTTC.